This paragraph reports one T cell receptor beta chain. Antigen: not known. These data belong to a study of graft-versus-host responses after intestinal transplantation. Here immunoSEQ multiplex PCR was the method, and the copy in TCRdb shows in-frame clones only, minus some. The sample has just over 70,000 clones, 84% seen once. CDR1 and CDR2 (germline): LGHNA, YSLEER. Trimming at V came to 5 bases and at J to 5 bases, leaving 11 bases not matched to a gene. CDR3 length: 16 amino acids. The receptor was isolated from a human donor who was the organ donor for an intestinal transplant. The chain links TRBV4-3 to TRBJ1-1; 10 bases line up with TRBD1. This specimen consisted of unstimulated CD4+ T cells sorted from spleen or lymph node cells, obtained before transplant. The CDR3 DNA reads TGCGCCAGCAGCGGCCCTTCGACAGGGGGCAAAACTGAAGCTTTCTTT. The encoded protein is CASSGPSTGGKTEAFF.